The 15 T cell receptor beta chains below were found in one sample sequenced in a study of T cells after yellow fever vaccination. TCRdb redid the calling of the 5' RACE reads with MiXCR, one entry per CDR3 protein. The table includes 300,000 to 400,000 distinct CDR3 sequences, under 7.5% detected once. The sequencing here drew on PBMCs, taken 5 days after the yellow fever booster vaccination. The receptors stem from a young man who received the YFV17D yellow fever vaccine.

This clonotype was observed at least ten times. V and J are TRBV27 and TRBJ2-1; TRBD1 aligns across 8 bases. The V and J ends lost 5 bases and 2 bases, in that order; junction bases with no gene match: 11. The CDR3 is 17 amino acids. Germline V gives CDR1 MNHEY, CDR2 SMNVEV (reference sequence). The CDR3 is CASSRRPDRGPYNEQFF. CDR3 DNA: TGTGCCAGCAGTAGAAGACCTGACAGGGGTCCCTACAATGAGCAGTTCTTC.

This clonotype was seen only a few times. V usage is TRBV12-3 or TRBV12-4 and J usage is TRBJ2-3; D is unresolved. The CDR3 is 12 amino acids. Trimming shortened V by 6 bases and J by 7 bases, and 11 bases separated the two germline ends. CDR3 amino acids: CASSLSEYTQYF. Here the CDR3 DNA reads TGTGCCAGCAGCCTCTCGGAGTATACGCAGTATTTT.

This sequence joins TRBV5-1 and TRBJ1-2; tentative D call: TRBD1 (5 bases). This CDR3 has 12 amino acids. CDR1 and CDR2 from the germline V gene are SGHRS and YFSETQ. V was cut by 4 bases and J by 7 bases, with 11 bases left in between. The CDR3 coding sequence is TGCGCCAGCAGCGAGGGGCGGTCTGGCTACACCTTC. Encoded protein: CASSEGRSGYTF.

Only a few counts were recorded for this clonotype. This chain links TRBV11-2 with TRBJ2-1; D is possibly TRBD1 (6 bases). Germline-derived CDR1 and CDR2 are SGHAT and FQNNGV. Trimming stripped 1 base from V and 16 bases from J, with 14 bases between. The CDR3 has 12 residues. The CDR3 sequence is CASSLAQGLPFF. In nucleotides, the CDR3 is TGTGCCAGCAGCTTAGCCCAGGGGCTACCTTTCTTC. Variable domain in full (rest from reference TRBV11-2 and TRBJ2-1): EAGVAQSPRYKIIEKRQSVAFWCNPISGHATLYWYQQILGQGPKLLIQFQNNGVVDDSQLPKDRFSAERLKGVDSTLKIQPAKLEDSAVYLCASSLAQGLPFFGPGTRLTVL.

In this sample, this clonotype turned up many times. The chain links TRBV5-1 to TRBJ2-2, with D possibly being TRBD2 (6 bases). This CDR3 is built from 16 residues. Germline assignment: CDR1 SGHRS and CDR2 YFSETQ. Trimming removed 6 bases at V and 0 bases at J, with 15 bases between. CDR3 protein: CASNLGGAANTGELFF. CDR3 nucleotide sequence: TGCGCCAGCAATCTGGGGGGAGCGGCGAACACCGGGGAGCTGTTTTTT.

This chain connects TRBV10-3 to TRBJ2-3, with D possibly matching TRBD1 (5 bases). The germline V and J ends were trimmed by 3 bases and 9 bases, with 10 bases remaining between them. The CDR3 runs 12 residues. Germline values: CDR1 ENHRY, CDR2 SYGVKD. DNA of the CDR3: TGTGCCATCAGTGAAGGTTGGGGCACGCAGTATTTT. Amino acid sequence: CAISEGWGTQYF.

This clonotype was observed a few times. The CDR3 DNA follows: TGCAGCGTCGGGATCTTTGCCGGGGAGCTGTTTTTT. Its translation is CSVGIFAGELFF. This chain uses TRBV29-1 with TRBJ2-2; a weak D match, TRBD2 (5 bases). V lost 6 bases, J lost 6 bases, and 11 bases lay in between. This CDR3 has 12 amino acids. Germline assignment: CDR1 SQVTM and CDR2 ANQGSEA.

Ten or more counts support this clonotype. This chain links TRBV10-3 with TRBJ2-2; D not resolved. This CDR3 is 14 amino acids long. The V gene's germline CDR1 is ENHRY and CDR2 SYGVKD. With 8 bases removed from V and 7 bases from J, the gap between germline ends came to 17 bases. The CDR3, as DNA: TGTGCCATCCAAGAGTTCCCAACGAACGGGGAGCTGTTTTTT. This sequence encodes CAIQEFPTNGELFF.

This clonotype was seen ten or more times. The chain recombines TRBV6-2 or TRBV6-3 with TRBJ2-7; possible D gene TRBD2, 8 bases. Germline assignment: CDR1 MNHEY and CDR2 SVGEGT. The V and J ends lost 0 bases and 1 base respectively, with 31 bases between them. The CDR3 length is 22 residues. CDR3 coding DNA: TGTGCCAGCAGTTACTCAAGACAGGGTCATCTAGGCGGGAGGTTGGAATCCTACGAGCAGTACTTC. Amino acid sequence: CASSYSRQGHLGGRLESYEQYF.

This clonotype showed up just a few times. The chain carries TRBV11-2 and TRBJ2-7, with TRBD1 as a possible D gene (5 bases). Germline loops: CDR1 SGHAT, CDR2 FQNNGV. This CDR3 region has 13 residues. V shed 3 bases and J shed 4 bases, with 10 bases lying between them. CDR3 loop: CASSLGQKYEQYF. For the CDR3, the DNA is TGTGCCAGCAGCTTGGGGCAGAAGTACGAGCAGTACTTC.

The chain employs TRBV5-1 and TRBJ2-1; 12 bases align to TRBD2. Trimming at V came to 3 bases and at J to 7 bases, leaving 5 bases not matched to a gene. The length of the CDR3 is 15 residues. Per the germline V gene, CDR1 is SGHRS and CDR2 is YFSETQ. The CDR3 sequence: CASSSTGTSGNEQFF. The CDR3 coding sequence is TGCGCCAGCAGCTCAACCGGGACTAGCGGGAATGAGCAGTTCTTC.

To note about this clonotype: One end of the junction varies from germline; a read error may be responsible. The rearrangement uses TRBV5-1 and TRBJ2-1, with D unclear. Per the germline V gene, CDR1 is SGHRS and CDR2 is YFSETQ. The CDR3 length is 15 residues. The CDR3 DNA reads TGCGCCATCAGCTTGAACAGTGGGGCCTACAATGAGCAGTTCTTC. Translated, it gives CAISLNSGAYNEQFF.

This clonotype was observed a handful of times. The V and J genes are TRBV12-3 or TRBV12-4 and TRBJ2-3; D may be TRBD2 (6 bases). The CDR3 totals 18 residues. Trimming removed 1 base at V and 4 bases at J, with 21 bases between. The CDR3 region has the DNA TGTGCCAGCAGTTTAGAGGGAGGCAGGATGAATACCCCAGATACGCAGTATTTT. Translating gives CASSLEGGRMNTPDTQYF.

This clonotype was observed many times. V is TRBV5-5 and J is TRBJ2-7; D not resolved. The ends were cut back, 3 bases at V and 3 bases at J, with 10 bases in the middle. Germline CDR1 reads SGHKS; CDR2 reads YYEKEE (reference sequence). This CDR3 is 13 amino acids long. CDR3 residues: CASSWSGYYEQYF. CDR3 DNA: TGTGCCAGCAGCTGGTCGGGCTACTACGAGCAGTACTTC. Together with reference TRBV5-5 and TRBJ2-7, the CDR3 gives the full variable domain: DAGVTQSPTHLIKTRGQQVTLRCSPISGHKSVSWYQQVLGQGPQFIFQYYEKEERGRGNFPDRFSARQFPNYSSELNVNALLLGDSALYLCASSWSGYYEQYFGPGTRLTVT.

The chain has TRBV18 and TRBJ1-1; possible D gene TRBD1, 5 bases. CDR1 is KGHSH and CDR2 is LQKENI in the germline V gene. This CDR3 comprises 14 residues. Trimming took 6 bases from V and 4 from J, leaving 15 bases between them. CDR3 residues: CASSPSWRGTEAFF. CDR3 DNA sequence: TGTGCCAGCTCCCCTTCATGGAGGGGCACTGAAGCTTTCTTT.